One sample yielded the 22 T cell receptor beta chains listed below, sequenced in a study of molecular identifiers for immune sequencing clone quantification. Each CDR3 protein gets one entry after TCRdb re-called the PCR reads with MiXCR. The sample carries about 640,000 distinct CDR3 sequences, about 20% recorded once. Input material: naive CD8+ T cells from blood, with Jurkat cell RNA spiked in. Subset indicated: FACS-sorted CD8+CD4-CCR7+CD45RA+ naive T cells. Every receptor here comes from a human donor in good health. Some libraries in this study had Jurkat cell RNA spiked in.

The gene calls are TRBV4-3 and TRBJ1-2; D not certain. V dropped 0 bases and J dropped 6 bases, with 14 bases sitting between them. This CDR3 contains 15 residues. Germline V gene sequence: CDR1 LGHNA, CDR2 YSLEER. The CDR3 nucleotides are TGCGCCAGCAGCCAAGATATCCAGAGAAGGAATGGCTACACCTTC. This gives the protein CASSQDIQRRNGYTF.

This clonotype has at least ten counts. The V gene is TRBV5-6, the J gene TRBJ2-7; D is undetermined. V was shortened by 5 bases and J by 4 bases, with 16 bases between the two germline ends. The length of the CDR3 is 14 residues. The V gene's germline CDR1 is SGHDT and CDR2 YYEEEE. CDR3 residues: CASSSGSGPYEQYF. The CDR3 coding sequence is TGTGCCAGCAGTTCTGGTTCCGGGCCTTACGAGCAGTACTTC.

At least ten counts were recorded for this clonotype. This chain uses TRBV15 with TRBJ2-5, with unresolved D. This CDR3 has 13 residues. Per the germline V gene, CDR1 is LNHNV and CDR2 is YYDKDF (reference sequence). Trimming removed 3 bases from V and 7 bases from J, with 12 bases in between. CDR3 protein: CATSSSVLGTQYF. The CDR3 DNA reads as TGTGCCACCAGCAGTTCGGTACTTGGGACCCAGTACTTC. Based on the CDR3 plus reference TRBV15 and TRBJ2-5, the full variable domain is DAMVIQNPRYQVTQFGKPVTLSCSQTLNHNVMYWYQQKSSQAPKLLFHYYDKDFNNEADTPDNFQSRRPNTSFCFLDIRSPGLGDTAMYLCATSSSVLGTQYFGPGTRLLVL.

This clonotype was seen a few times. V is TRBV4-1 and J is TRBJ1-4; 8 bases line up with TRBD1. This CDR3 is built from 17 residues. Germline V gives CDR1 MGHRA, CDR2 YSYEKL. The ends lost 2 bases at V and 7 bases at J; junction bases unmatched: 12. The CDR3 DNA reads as TGCGCCAGCAGCCAACCGACCCGGACAGGGCTGGGTGAAAAACTGTTTTTT. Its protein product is CASSQPTRTGLGEKLFF.

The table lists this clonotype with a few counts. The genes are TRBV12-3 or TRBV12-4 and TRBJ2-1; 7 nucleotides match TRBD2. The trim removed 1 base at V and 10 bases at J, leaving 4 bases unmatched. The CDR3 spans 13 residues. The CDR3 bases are TGTGCCAGCAGTTTAGGAGGAGCGGGGGAGCAGTTCTTC. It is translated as CASSLGGAGEQFF.

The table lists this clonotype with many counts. The CDR3, as DNA: TGCGCCAGCAGCCAAGATTCCAGGGAGGCCTACAATGAGCAGTTCTTC. It encodes CASSQDSREAYNEQFF. The chain links TRBV4-1 to TRBJ2-1; D is perhaps TRBD2 (6 bases). The germline gives CDR1 MGHRA, CDR2 YSYEKL. CDR3 length: 16 residues. V was pared by 0 bases and J by 2 bases, with 11 bases between.

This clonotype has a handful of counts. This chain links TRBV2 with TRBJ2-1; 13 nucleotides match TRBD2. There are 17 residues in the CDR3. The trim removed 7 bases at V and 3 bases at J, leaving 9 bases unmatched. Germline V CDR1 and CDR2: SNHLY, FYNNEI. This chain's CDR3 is CASTVRTSGGLYNEQFF. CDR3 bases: TGTGCCAGCACTGTACGGACTAGCGGGGGCCTCTACAATGAGCAGTTCTTC. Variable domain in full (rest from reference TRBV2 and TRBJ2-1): EPEVTQTPSHQVTQMGQEVILRCVPISNHLYFYWYRQILGQKVEFLVSFYNNEISEKSEIFDDQFSVERPDGSNFTLKIRSTKLEDSAMYFCASTVRTSGGLYNEQFFGPGTRLTVL.

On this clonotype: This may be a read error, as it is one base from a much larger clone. DNA for the CDR3: TGTGCCAGCAGCCGGACAGACGACACCGGGGAGCTGTTTTTT. Its translation is CASSRTDDTGELFF. This chain connects TRBV7-9 to TRBJ2-2; possible D gene TRBD1, 6 bases. The CDR3 sequence is 14 residues long. V dropped 5 bases and J dropped 3 bases, with 10 bases sitting between them. CDR1 is SEHNR and CDR2 is FQNEAQ in the germline V gene (reference sequence). Looking up the rest from reference TRBV7-9 and TRBJ2-2 gives the full variable domain: DTGVSQNPRHKITKRGQNVTFRCDPISEHNRLYWYRQTLGQGPEFLTYFQNEAQLEKSRLLSDRFSAERPKGSFSTLEIQRTEQGDSAMYLCASSRTDDTGELFFGEGSRLTVL.

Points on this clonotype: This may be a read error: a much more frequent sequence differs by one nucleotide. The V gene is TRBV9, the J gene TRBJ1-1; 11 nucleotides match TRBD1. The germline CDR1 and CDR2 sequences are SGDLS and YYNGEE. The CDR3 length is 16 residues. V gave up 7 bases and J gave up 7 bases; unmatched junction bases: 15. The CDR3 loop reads CASCASGGQGVNEAFF. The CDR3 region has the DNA TGTGCCAGCTGCGCTAGCGGGGGACAGGGGGTTAATGAAGCTTTCTTT.

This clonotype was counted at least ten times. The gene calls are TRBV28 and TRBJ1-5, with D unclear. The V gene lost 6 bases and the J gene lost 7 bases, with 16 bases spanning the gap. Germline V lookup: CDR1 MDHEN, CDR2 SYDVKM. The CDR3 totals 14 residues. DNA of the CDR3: TGTGCCAGCAGCTCGATGGGTACGCGACAGCCCCAGCATTTT. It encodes CASSSMGTRQPQHF.

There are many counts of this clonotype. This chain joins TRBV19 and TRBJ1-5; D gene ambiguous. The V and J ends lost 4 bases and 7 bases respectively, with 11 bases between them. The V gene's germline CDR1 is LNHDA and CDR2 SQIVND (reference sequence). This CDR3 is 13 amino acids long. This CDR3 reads CASSRSSLQPQHF. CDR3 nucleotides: TGTGCCAGTAGTAGGAGCAGCCTGCAGCCCCAGCATTTT.

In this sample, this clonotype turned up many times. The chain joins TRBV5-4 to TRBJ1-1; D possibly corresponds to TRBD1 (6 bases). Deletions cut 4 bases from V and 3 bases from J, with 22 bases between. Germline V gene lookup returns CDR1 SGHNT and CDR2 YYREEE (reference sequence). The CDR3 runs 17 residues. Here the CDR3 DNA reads TGTGCCAGCAGCAAAACCGGGACACCCGCGCAAGACACTGAAGCTTTCTTT. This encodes CASSKTGTPAQDTEAFF.

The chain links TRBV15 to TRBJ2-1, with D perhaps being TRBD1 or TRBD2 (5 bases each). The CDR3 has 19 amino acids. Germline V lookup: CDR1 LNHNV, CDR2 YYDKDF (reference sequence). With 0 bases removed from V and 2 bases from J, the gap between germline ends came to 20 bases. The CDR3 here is CATSRDGGWTIGTYNEQFF. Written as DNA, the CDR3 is TGTGCCACCAGCAGAGATGGGGGTTGGACAATAGGGACCTACAATGAGCAGTTCTTC.

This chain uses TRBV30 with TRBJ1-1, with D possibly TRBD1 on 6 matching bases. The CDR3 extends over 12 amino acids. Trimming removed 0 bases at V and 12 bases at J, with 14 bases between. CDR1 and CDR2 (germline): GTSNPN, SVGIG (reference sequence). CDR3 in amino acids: CAWSVLGGLTFF. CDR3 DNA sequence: TGTGCCTGGAGTGTTTTGGGGGGCCTGACTTTCTTT.

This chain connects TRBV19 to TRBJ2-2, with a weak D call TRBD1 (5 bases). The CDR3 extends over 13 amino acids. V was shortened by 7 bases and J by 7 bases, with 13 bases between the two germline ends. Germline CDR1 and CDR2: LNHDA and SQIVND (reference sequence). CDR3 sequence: CASMKGPIGELFF. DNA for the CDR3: TGTGCCAGTATGAAGGGGCCTATCGGGGAGCTGTTTTTT.

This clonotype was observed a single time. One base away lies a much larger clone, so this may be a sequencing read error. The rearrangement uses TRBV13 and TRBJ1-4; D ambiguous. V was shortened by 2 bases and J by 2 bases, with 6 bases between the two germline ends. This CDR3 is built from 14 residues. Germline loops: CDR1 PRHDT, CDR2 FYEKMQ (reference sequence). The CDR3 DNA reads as TGTGCCAGCAGCTTAATACAGACTAATGAAAAACTGTTTTTT. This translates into CASSLIQTNEKLFF.

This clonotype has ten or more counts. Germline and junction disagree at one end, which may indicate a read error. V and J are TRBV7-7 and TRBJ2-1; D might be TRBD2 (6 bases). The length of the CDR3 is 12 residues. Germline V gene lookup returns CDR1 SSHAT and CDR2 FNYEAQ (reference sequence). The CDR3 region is CASSPTGVLQFF. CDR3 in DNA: TGTGCTAGCAGCCCGACGGGGGTACTGCAGTTCTTC.

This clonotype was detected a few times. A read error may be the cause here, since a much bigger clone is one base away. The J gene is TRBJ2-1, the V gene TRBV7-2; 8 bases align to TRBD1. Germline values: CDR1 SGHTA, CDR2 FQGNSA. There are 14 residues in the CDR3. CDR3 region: CAGSPRGLYNEQFF. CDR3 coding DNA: TGTGCCGGCAGCCCCAGGGGGCTCTACAATGAGCAGTTCTTC.

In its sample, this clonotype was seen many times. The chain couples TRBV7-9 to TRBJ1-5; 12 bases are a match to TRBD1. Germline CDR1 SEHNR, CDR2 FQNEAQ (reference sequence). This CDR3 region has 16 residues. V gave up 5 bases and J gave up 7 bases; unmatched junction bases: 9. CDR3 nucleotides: TGTGCCAGCAGCGACATGGGACAGGGGGCCGAACAGCCCCAGCATTTT. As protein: CASSDMGQGAEQPQHF. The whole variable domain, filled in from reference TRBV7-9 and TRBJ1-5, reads DTGVSQNPRHKITKRGQNVTFRCDPISEHNRLYWYRQTLGQGPEFLTYFQNEAQLEKSRLLSDRFSAERPKGSFSTLEIQRTEQGDSAMYLCASSDMGQGAEQPQHFGDGTRLSIL.

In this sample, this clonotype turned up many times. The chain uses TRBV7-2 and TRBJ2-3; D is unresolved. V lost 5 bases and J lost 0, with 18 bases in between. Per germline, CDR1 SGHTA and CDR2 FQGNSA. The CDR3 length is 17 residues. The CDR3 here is CASSPVGLEPSTDTQYF. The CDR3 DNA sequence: TGTGCCAGCAGCCCGGTCGGGTTAGAACCCAGCACAGATACGCAGTATTTT.

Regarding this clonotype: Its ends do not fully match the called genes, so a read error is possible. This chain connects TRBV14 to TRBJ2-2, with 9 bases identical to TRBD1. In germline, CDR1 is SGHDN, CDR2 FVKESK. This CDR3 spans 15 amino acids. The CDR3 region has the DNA TGTGCCGGCAGGGGGACAGGGCCGAACACCGGGGAGCTGTTTTTT. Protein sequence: CAGRGTGPNTGELFF.

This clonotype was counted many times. The CDR3 bases are TGTGCCAGCGGACAGGGAGGGGTTGTAAGCAATCAGCCCCAGCATTTT. Residues: CASGQGGVVSNQPQHF. The chain has TRBV27 and TRBJ1-5; 8 bases align to TRBD1. The CDR3 is 16 amino acids. J was trimmed by 1 base and V by 8 bases; bases with no gene match: 10. CDR1 is MNHEY and CDR2 is SMNVEV in the germline V gene (reference sequence).